This is a list of T cell receptor beta chains from one sample in a study of patients and donors after allogeneic stem cell transplantation. TCRdb re-called the RT-PCR reads with MiXCR, one entry per CDR3 protein. This sample carries 410,000 or so distinct CDR3 sequences, around 15% of them seen once, and the ten largest clones take around 7.2%. Sequencing was done on a sample of blood, either unsorted or a sorted T cell fraction (not recorded which). The receptor source for this set is a human donor who was either an allogeneic HSCT recipient or a stem cell or donor lymphocyte infusion donor (not recorded which). It is not recorded whose cells these are; they may come from a transplant donor. The CDR3 runs from the conserved cysteine through the conserved F or W. Each record gives: V gene, D gene, clone size, J gene, CDR3 DNA, CDR3 protein. D genes are given only for firm matches. Clone size is shown for a subset of rows, as once, few, many or a class of expanded clone.

V gene: TRBV3-1; D gene: NA; clone size: many; J gene: TRBJ1-5; CDR3 DNA: TGTGCCAGCAGCGCTACAGGGAACAATCAGCCCCAGCATTTT; CDR3 protein: CASSATGNNQPQHF
V gene: TRBV2; D gene: TRBD2; clone size: NA; J gene: TRBJ2-5; CDR3 DNA: TGTGCCAGCAGTGAACCGACTAGCGGAAGGGAGACCCAGTACTTC; CDR3 protein: CASSEPTSGRETQYF
V gene: TRBV30; D gene: NA; clone size: NA; J gene: TRBJ2-7; CDR3 DNA: TGTGCCTGGAAAACAGGCTCCTACGAGCAGTACTTC; CDR3 protein: CAWKTGSYEQYF
V gene: TRBV18; D gene: TRBD1; clone size: NA; J gene: TRBJ1-2; CDR3 DNA: TGTGCCAGCTCACCACCGGGACAGACATCTAACTATGGCTACACCTTC; CDR3 protein: CASSPPGQTSNYGYTF
V gene: TRBV20-1; D gene: TRBD2; clone size: NA; J gene: TRBJ2-5; CDR3 DNA: TGCAGTGCTAGACTTAGCGGGGGGACCCAAGAGACCCAGTACTTC; CDR3 protein: CSARLSGGTQETQYF
V gene: TRBV12-3/TRBV12-4; D gene: NA; clone size: NA; J gene: TRBJ2-3; CDR3 DNA: TGTGCCACCTCCGGTCCTAGCACAGATACGCAGTATTTT; CDR3 protein: CATSGPSTDTQYF
V gene: TRBV7-9; D gene: NA; clone size: few; J gene: TRBJ2-1; CDR3 DNA: TGTGCCAGCAGCGCCGGGCGGGTTCCCCCTAATGAGCAGTTCTTC; CDR3 protein: CASSAGRVPPNEQFF
V gene: TRBV11-2; D gene: NA; clone size: NA; J gene: TRBJ1-2; CDR3 DNA: TGTGCCAGCAGCGCCCGACAGGCAAACTATGGCTACACCTTC; CDR3 protein: CASSARQANYGYTF
V gene: TRBV5-6; D gene: TRBD2; clone size: NA; J gene: TRBJ2-3; CDR3 DNA: TGTGCCAGCAGCTGGGCGACTAGCGATGCAGATACGCAGTATTTT; CDR3 protein: CASSWATSDADTQYF
V gene: TRBV9; D gene: TRBD1; clone size: NA; J gene: TRBJ1-4; CDR3 DNA: TGTGCCAGCAGCCCATCGGACAGGGGGGGAAATGAAAAACTGTTTTTT; CDR3 protein: CASSPSDRGGNEKLFF
V gene: TRBV9; D gene: TRBD1; clone size: few; J gene: TRBJ2-1; CDR3 DNA: TGTGCCAGCAGCACGGACAGGGGGACCTACAATGAGCAGTTCTTC; CDR3 protein: CASSTDRGTYNEQFF
V gene: TRBV6-5; D gene: TRBD2; clone size: many; J gene: TRBJ2-4; CDR3 DNA: TGTGCCAGCAGTTACTCAACTAGCGGGGACCGCAACATTCAGTACTTC; CDR3 protein: CASSYSTSGDRNIQYF
V gene: TRBV12-3/TRBV12-4; D gene: NA; clone size: NA; J gene: TRBJ1-4; CDR3 DNA: TGTGCCAGCAGTTTCCGCTTGAGTTTAGAAAAACTGTTTTTT; CDR3 protein: CASSFRLSLEKLFF
V gene: TRBV9; D gene: NA; clone size: NA; J gene: TRBJ2-7; CDR3 DNA: TGTGCCAGCAGCTCGGGACTGACCTCCTACGAGCAGTACTTC; CDR3 protein: CASSSGLTSYEQYF
V gene: TRBV4-3; D gene: NA; clone size: NA; J gene: TRBJ1-4; CDR3 DNA: TGCGCCAGCAGCCCAAGGAGTGACCCTAATGAAAAACTGTTTTTT; CDR3 protein: CASSPRSDPNEKLFF
V gene: TRBV7-2; D gene: NA; clone size: many; J gene: TRBJ2-3; CDR3 DNA: TGTGCCAGCAGCCCTCTGGGCCGTAGCACAGATACGCAGTATTTT; CDR3 protein: CASSPLGRSTDTQYF
V gene: TRBV20-1; D gene: TRBD1; clone size: few; J gene: TRBJ2-7; CDR3 DNA: TGCAGTGCTCGACGGGACAGGCCCGTTTACGAGCAGTACTTC; CDR3 protein: CSARRDRPVYEQYF
V gene: TRBV5-1; D gene: NA; clone size: many; J gene: TRBJ1-1; CDR3 DNA: TGCGCCAGCAGCAAGGGACGGTTGAACACTGAAGCTTTCTTT; CDR3 protein: CASSKGRLNTEAFF
V gene: TRBV6-2/TRBV6-3; D gene: NA; clone size: NA; J gene: TRBJ2-1; CDR3 DNA: TGTGCCAGCAGAAGGACTAACTACAATGAGCAGTTCTTC; CDR3 protein: CASRRTNYNEQFF
V gene: TRBV30; D gene: NA; clone size: few; J gene: TRBJ2-6; CDR3 DNA: TGTGCCTGGAGTAGAGACAGTTGGTCGGGGGCTGGGGCCAACGTCCTGACTTTC; CDR3 protein: CAWSRDSWSGAGANVLTF
V gene: TRBV7-6; D gene: NA; clone size: NA; J gene: TRBJ2-1; CDR3 DNA: TGTGCCAGCAGCTTAGTGGGGGGGCATTTCAATGAGCAGTTCTTC; CDR3 protein: CASSLVGGHFNEQFF
V gene: TRBV27; D gene: TRBD1; clone size: few; J gene: TRBJ1-2; CDR3 DNA: TGTGCCAGCAGCCCACTACAGGGGCAGGCCTATGGCTACACCTTC; CDR3 protein: CASSPLQGQAYGYTF
V gene: TRBV12-3/TRBV12-4; D gene: NA; clone size: few; J gene: TRBJ2-5; CDR3 DNA: TGTGCCAGCAGCCTCAGCCGGGGGACAGTAGAGACCCAGTACTTC; CDR3 protein: CASSLSRGTVETQYF
V gene: TRBV12-3/TRBV12-4; D gene: NA; clone size: few; J gene: TRBJ1-2; CDR3 DNA: TGTGCCAGCAGCCACGGGACGTTGGATGGCTACACCTTC; CDR3 protein: CASSHGTLDGYTF
V gene: TRBV18; D gene: NA; clone size: NA; J gene: TRBJ1-2; CDR3 DNA: TGTGCCAGCTCACCGTCTCGGAGCGTTAATGGCTACACCTTC; CDR3 protein: CASSPSRSVNGYTF
V gene: TRBV27; D gene: NA; clone size: NA; J gene: TRBJ2-1; CDR3 DNA: TGTGCCAGCAGTTTTTACTACTTGAATGAGCAGTTCTTC; CDR3 protein: CASSFYYLNEQFF
V gene: TRBV20-1; D gene: TRBD1; clone size: NA; J gene: TRBJ1-2; CDR3 DNA: TGCAGTGCTAGAAACGGGACAGGGGGCGCCCGATATGGTCCGGATGGCTACACCTTC; CDR3 protein: CSARNGTGGARYGPDGYTF
V gene: TRBV7-2; D gene: TRBD2; clone size: NA; J gene: TRBJ2-5; CDR3 DNA: TGTGCCAGCAGCAACATAGTGGCGGGAGTCCAAGAGACCCAGTACTTC; CDR3 protein: CASSNIVAGVQETQYF
V gene: TRBV2; D gene: TRBD1; clone size: NA; J gene: TRBJ1-3; CDR3 DNA: TGTGCCAGCAGGCGAGGGACAGGGGGAAACACCATATATTTT; CDR3 protein: CASRRGTGGNTIYF
V gene: TRBV7-2; D gene: TRBD1; clone size: few; J gene: TRBJ1-5; CDR3 DNA: TGTGCCAGCAGCCTCAGGGGGGGGCGTCAGCCCCAGCATTTT; CDR3 protein: CASSLRGGRQPQHF
V gene: TRBV11-3; D gene: NA; clone size: NA; J gene: TRBJ2-7; CDR3 DNA: TGTGCCAGCAGGGGGGTGAGTCCCGAGCAGTACTTC; CDR3 protein: CASRGVSPEQYF
V gene: TRBV4-1; D gene: NA; clone size: few; J gene: TRBJ2-1; CDR3 DNA: TGCGCCAGCAGCCAAGAGGGTCTACCTTACAATGAGCAGTTCTTC; CDR3 protein: CASSQEGLPYNEQFF
V gene: TRBV30; D gene: NA; clone size: NA; J gene: TRBJ1-4; CDR3 DNA: TGTGCCTGGAGCGGACGGATTAATGAAAAACTGTTTTTT; CDR3 protein: CAWSGRINEKLFF
V gene: TRBV5-1; D gene: NA; clone size: NA; J gene: TRBJ2-3; CDR3 DNA: TGCGCCAGCAGCCGGACCTTTAGCACAGATACGCAGTATTTT; CDR3 protein: CASSRTFSTDTQYF
V gene: TRBV29-1; D gene: NA; clone size: many; J gene: TRBJ2-1; CDR3 DNA: TGCAGCGTTACTAGTAGGGATGAGCAGTTCTTC; CDR3 protein: CSVTSRDEQFF
V gene: TRBV5-1; D gene: NA; clone size: NA; J gene: TRBJ1-1; CDR3 DNA: TGCGCCAGCAGCTTGGGCTGGGGACAAAACACTGAAGCTTTCTTT; CDR3 protein: CASSLGWGQNTEAFF
V gene: TRBV6-2/TRBV6-3; D gene: TRBD1; clone size: few; J gene: TRBJ2-1; CDR3 DNA: TGTGCCAGCAGTTATGGGGGAGGGACAGGGGAATATCATGAGCAGTTCTTC; CDR3 protein: CASSYGGGTGEYHEQFF
V gene: TRBV12-3/TRBV12-4; D gene: NA; clone size: few; J gene: TRBJ1-6; CDR3 DNA: TGTGCCAGCAGTCTGGGACTGAACTTTAATTCACCCCTCCACTTT; CDR3 protein: CASSLGLNFNSPLHF
V gene: TRBV7-2; D gene: NA; clone size: many; J gene: TRBJ2-3; CDR3 DNA: TGTGCCAGCAGCTACACAGGGTATACGCAGTATTTT; CDR3 protein: CASSYTGYTQYF
V gene: TRBV5-1; D gene: NA; clone size: NA; J gene: TRBJ2-1; CDR3 DNA: TGCGCCAGCAGCTTGTATCAACTAGAGACTTACAATGAGCAGTTCTTC; CDR3 protein: CASSLYQLETYNEQFF
V gene: TRBV27; D gene: TRBD2; clone size: NA; J gene: TRBJ2-1; CDR3 DNA: TGTGCCAGCAGTTTCAGCGGGAAAGGGCGTGAGCAGTTCTTC; CDR3 protein: CASSFSGKGREQFF
V gene: TRBV3-1; D gene: NA; clone size: NA; J gene: TRBJ2-5; CDR3 DNA: TGTGCCAGCAGCCCCCACCCCCGGGGGATCGGAGAGACCCAGTACTTC; CDR3 protein: CASSPHPRGIGETQYF
V gene: TRBV20-1; D gene: NA; clone size: medium-sized; J gene: TRBJ2-5; CDR3 DNA: TGCAGTGCGCCAAGACAGGCGCCTCAAGAGACCCAGTACTTC; CDR3 protein: CSAPRQAPQETQYF
V gene: TRBV5-1; D gene: TRBD1; clone size: NA; J gene: TRBJ2-4; CDR3 DNA: TGCGCCAGCAGCTTGGAGGGGCAGGGGGTCAAAAACATTCAGTACTTC; CDR3 protein: CASSLEGQGVKNIQYF
V gene: TRBV6-5; D gene: NA; clone size: few; J gene: TRBJ2-7; CDR3 DNA: TGTGCCAGCAGTTACACCAGTAAAAGGAGCTACGAGCAGTACTTC; CDR3 protein: CASSYTSKRSYEQYF
V gene: TRBV7-9; D gene: NA; clone size: NA; J gene: TRBJ2-1; CDR3 DNA: TGTGCCAGCAGCCGGGACCCACCTACCTACAATGAGCAGTTCTTC; CDR3 protein: CASSRDPPTYNEQFF